This paragraph covers one TCR beta chain sequence. CDR1 and CDR2 (germline): MGHRA, YSYEKL. This CDR3 has 16 amino acids. The V end was cut by 0 bases, the J end by 3 bases, with 11 bases between. This specimen comes from a study of blood T cell repertoires in COVID-19. Study background: Donors in the United States, Italy and Spain gave samples during acute or convalescent COVID-19.

Clones were sequenced by immunoSEQ multiplex PCR, and TCRdb holds only the in-frame ones, with some missing. The table has approximately 450,000 clones, roughly nine tenths seen once. Participants reported their clinical history, and cohort assignment relied on those reports. Cohort 3 recovery required two negative PCRs, clearance, or symptom resolution. This TCR derives from a man under 40 who had recovered from COVID-19. The chain carries TRBV4-1 and TRBJ2-2; D call uncertain. Sequenced material: PBMCs or T cells enriched from blood (not recorded which). CDR3 in amino acids: CASSQDRRVHTGELFF. In nucleotides, the CDR3 is TGCGCCAGCAGCCAAGATCGGAGAGTCCACACCGGGGAGCTGTTTTTT.